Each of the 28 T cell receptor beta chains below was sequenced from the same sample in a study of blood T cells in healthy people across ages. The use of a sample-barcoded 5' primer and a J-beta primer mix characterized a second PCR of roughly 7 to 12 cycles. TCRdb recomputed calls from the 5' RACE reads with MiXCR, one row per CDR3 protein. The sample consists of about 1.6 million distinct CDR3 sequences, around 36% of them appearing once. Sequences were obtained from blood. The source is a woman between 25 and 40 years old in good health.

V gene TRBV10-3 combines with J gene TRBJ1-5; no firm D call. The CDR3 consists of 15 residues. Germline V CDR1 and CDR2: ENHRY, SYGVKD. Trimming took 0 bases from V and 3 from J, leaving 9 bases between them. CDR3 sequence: CAISESQNSNQPQHF. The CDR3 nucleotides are TGTGCCATCAGTGAGTCGCAAAACTCCAATCAGCCCCAGCATTTT.

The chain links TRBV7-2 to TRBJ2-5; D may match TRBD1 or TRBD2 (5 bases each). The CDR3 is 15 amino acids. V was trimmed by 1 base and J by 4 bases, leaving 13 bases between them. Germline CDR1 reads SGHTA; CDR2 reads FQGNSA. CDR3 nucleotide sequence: TGTGCCAGCAGCTTAGGAGGGGTTCGGGGAGAGACCCAGTACTTC. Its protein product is CASSLGGVRGETQYF.

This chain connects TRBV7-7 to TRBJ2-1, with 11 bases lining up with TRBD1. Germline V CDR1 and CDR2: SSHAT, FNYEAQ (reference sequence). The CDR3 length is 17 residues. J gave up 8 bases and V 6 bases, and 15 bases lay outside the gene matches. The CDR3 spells CASSFGQGAGIHDEQFF. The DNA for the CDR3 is TGTGCCAGCAGTTTCGGACAGGGGGCTGGGATACACGATGAGCAGTTCTTC.

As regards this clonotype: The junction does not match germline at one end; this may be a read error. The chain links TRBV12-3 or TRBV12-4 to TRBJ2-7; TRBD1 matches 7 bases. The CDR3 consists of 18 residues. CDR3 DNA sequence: TGTGCCAGCAGTCTCAAAACTCCCGACAGGGCGAATCTCGGCGAGCAGTACTTT. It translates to CASSLKTPDRANLGEQYF.

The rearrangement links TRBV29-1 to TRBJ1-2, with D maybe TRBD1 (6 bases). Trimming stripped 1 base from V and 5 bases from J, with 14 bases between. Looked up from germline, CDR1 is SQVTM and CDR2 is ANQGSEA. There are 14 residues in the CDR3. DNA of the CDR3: TGCAGCGTTGAAGCAAGGGGGAACTCGTATGGCTACACCTTC. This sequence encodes CSVEARGNSYGYTF.

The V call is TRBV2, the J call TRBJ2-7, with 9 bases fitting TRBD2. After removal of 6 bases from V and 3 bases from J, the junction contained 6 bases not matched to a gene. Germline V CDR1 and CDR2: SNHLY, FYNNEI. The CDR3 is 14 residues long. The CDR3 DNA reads TGTGCCAGCAGAGGCTCTAGCGGGATCTACGAGCAGTACTTC. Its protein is CASRGSSGIYEQYF.

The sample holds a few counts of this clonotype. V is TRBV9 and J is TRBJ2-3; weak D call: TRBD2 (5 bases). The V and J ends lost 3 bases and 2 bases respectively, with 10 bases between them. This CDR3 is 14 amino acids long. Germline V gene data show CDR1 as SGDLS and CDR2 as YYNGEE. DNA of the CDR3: TGTGCCAGCAGCGGGCCGGGGTCCACAGATACGCAGTATTTT. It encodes CASSGPGSTDTQYF.

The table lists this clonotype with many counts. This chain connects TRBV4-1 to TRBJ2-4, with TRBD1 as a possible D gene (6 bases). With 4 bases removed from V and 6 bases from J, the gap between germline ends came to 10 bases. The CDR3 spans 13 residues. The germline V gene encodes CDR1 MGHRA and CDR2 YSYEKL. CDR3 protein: CASSPRTVNIQYF. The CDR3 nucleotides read TGCGCCAGCAGCCCCAGGACAGTAAACATTCAGTACTTC.

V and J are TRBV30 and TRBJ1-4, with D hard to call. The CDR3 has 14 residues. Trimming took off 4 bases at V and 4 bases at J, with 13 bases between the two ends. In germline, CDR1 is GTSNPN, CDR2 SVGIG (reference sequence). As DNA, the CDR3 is TGTGCCTGGACCACCGGACGGATTAATGAAAAACTGTTTTTT. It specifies CAWTTGRINEKLFF. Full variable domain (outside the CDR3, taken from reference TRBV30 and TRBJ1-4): SQTIHQWPATLVQPVGSPLSLECTVEGTSNPNLYWYRQAAGRGLQLLFYSVGIGQISSEVPQNLSASRPQDRQFILSSKKLLLSDSGFYLCAWTTGRINEKLFFGSGTQLSVL.

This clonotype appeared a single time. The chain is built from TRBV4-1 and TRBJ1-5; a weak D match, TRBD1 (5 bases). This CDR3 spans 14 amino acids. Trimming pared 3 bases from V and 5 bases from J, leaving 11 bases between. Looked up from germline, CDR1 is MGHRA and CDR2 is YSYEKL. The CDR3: CASSQWDRDQPQHF. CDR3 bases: TGCGCCAGCAGCCAGTGGGACCGCGATCAGCCCCAGCATTTT.

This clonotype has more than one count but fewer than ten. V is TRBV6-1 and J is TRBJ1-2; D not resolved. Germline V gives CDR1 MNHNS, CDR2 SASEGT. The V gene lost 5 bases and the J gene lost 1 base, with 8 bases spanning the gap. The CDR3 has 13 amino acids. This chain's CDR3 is CASSNRFNYGYTF. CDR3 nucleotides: TGTGCCAGCAGTAACCGGTTTAACTATGGCTACACCTTC.

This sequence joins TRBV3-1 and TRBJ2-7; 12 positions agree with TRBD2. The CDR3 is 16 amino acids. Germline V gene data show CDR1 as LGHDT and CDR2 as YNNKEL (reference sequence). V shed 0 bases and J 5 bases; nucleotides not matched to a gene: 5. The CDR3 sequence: CASSQDLAGGLNEQYF. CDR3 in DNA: TGTGCCAGCAGCCAAGATCTAGCGGGGGGGCTAAACGAGCAGTACTTC.

The CDR3 DNA is TGTGCCAGCAGCCTATGGGCGTTTCGGGACCAGTACTTC. It is translated as CASSLWAFRDQYF. The chain joins TRBV14 to TRBJ2-5; D is perhaps TRBD2 (5 bases). This CDR3 spans 13 amino acids. V was trimmed by 4 bases and J by 10 bases, leaving 16 bases between them. CDR1 and CDR2 from the germline V gene are SGHDN and FVKESK.

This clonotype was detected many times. CDR3 DNA: TGTGCCAGCAGTTCTGGGTTAGACCCCCAGAAAAAACTGTTTTTT. This codes for CASSSGLDPQKKLFF. This chain uses TRBV2 with TRBJ1-4, with no clear D. Germline lookup yields CDR1 SNHLY and CDR2 FYNNEI. The CDR3 length is 15 residues. V lost 5 bases to trimming and J lost 9 bases, with 19 bases between them.

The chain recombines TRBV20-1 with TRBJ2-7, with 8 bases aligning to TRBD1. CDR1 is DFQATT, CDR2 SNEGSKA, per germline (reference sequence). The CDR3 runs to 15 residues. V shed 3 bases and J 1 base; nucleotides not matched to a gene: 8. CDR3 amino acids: CSARPRTGPSYEQYF. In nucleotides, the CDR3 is TGCAGTGCTAGGCCTCGGACAGGGCCTTCCTACGAGCAGTACTTC.

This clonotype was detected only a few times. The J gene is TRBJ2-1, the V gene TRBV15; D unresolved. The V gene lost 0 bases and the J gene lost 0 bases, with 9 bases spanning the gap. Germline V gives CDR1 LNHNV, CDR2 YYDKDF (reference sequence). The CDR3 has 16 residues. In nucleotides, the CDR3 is TGTGCCACCAGCAGAGACAGGTTGAACTCCTACAATGAGCAGTTCTTC. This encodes CATSRDRLNSYNEQFF.

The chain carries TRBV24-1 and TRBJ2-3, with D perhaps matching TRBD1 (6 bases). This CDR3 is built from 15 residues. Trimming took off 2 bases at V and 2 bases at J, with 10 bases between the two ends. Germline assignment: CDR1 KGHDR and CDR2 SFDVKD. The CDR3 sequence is CATSDSRDITDTQYF. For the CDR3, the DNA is TGTGCCACCAGTGATTCAAGGGACATCACAGATACGCAGTATTTT.

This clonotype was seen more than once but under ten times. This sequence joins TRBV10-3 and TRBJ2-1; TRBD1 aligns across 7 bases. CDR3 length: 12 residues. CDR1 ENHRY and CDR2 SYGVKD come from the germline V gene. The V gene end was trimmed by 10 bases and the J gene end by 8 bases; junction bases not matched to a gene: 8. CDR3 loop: CATGQVNDEQFF. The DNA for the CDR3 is TGTGCCACCGGACAGGTGAACGATGAGCAGTTCTTC.

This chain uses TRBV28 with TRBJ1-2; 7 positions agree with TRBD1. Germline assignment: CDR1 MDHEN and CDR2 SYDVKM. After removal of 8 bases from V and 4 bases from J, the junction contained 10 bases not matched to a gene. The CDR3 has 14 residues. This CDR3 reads CASGKTGTAYGYTF. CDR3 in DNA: TGTGCCAGCGGAAAAACCGGGACAGCCTATGGCTACACCTTC.

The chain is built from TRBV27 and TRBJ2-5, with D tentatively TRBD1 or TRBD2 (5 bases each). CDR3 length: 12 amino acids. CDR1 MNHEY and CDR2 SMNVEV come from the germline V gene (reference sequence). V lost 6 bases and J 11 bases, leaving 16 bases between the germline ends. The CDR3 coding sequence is TGTGCCAGCAGATCCGGGGCCAGGGAGCAGTACTTC. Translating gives CASRSGAREQYF.

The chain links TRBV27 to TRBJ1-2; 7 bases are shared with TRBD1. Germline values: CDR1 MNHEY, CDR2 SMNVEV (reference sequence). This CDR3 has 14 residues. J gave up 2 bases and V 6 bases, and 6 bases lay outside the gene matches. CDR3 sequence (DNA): TGTGCCAGCAGCCATGGACAGGCGAACTATGGCTACACCTTC. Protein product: CASSHGQANYGYTF.

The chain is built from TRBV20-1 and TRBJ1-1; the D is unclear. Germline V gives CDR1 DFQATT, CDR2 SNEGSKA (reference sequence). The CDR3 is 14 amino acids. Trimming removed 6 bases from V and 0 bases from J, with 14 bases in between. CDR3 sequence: CSADGNWVNTEAFF. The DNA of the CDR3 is TGCAGTGCCGATGGGAATTGGGTGAACACTGAAGCTTTCTTT.

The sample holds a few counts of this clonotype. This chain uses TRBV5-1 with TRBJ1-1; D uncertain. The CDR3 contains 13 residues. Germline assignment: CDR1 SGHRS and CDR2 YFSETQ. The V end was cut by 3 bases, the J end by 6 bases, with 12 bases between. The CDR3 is CASSWTEGAEAFF. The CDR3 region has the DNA TGCGCCAGCAGCTGGACCGAGGGCGCTGAAGCTTTCTTT.

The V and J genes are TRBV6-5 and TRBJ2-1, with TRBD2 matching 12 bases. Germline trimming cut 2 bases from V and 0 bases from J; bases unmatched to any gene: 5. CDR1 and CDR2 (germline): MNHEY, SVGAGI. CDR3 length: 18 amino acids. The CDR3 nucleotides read TGTGCCAGCAGTTACACTAGCGGGGGGACAAGCTCCTACAATGAGCAGTTCTTC. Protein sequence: CASSYTSGGTSSYNEQFF.

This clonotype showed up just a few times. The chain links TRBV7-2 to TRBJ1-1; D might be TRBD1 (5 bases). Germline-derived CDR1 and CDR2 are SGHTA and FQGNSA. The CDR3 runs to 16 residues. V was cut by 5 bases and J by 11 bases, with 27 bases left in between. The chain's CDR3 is CTSSPTSGTISSGAFF. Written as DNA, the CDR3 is TGTACCAGCAGCCCTACCTCGGGGACCATATCTTCAGGGGCTTTCTTT. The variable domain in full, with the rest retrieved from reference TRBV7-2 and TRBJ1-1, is GAGVSQSPSNKVTEKGKDVELRCDPISGHTALYWYRQSLGQGLEFLIYFQGNSAPDKSGLPSDRFSAERTGGSVSTLTIQRTQQEDSAVYLCTSSPTSGTISSGAFFGQGTRLTVV.

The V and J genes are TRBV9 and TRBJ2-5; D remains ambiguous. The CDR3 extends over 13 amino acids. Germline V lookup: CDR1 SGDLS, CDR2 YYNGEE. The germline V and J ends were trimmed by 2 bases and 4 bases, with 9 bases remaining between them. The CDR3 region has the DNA TGTGCCAGCAGCGTCTCCCCTCGAGAGACCCAGTACTTC. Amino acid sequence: CASSVSPRETQYF.

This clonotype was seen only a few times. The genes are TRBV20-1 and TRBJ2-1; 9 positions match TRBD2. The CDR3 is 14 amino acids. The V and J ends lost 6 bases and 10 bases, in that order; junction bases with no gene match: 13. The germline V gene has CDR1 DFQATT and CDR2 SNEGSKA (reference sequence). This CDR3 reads CSAQRGAAGREQFF. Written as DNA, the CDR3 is TGCAGTGCACAGCGGGGGGCCGCGGGGCGGGAGCAGTTCTTC.

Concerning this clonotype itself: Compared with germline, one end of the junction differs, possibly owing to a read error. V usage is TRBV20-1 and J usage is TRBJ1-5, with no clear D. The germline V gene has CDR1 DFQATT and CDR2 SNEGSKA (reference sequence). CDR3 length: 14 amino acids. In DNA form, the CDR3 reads TGCAGTGCTAGAGATCGGAGTAGCAATCGGCCCCAGCATTTT. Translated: CSARDRSSNRPQHF.